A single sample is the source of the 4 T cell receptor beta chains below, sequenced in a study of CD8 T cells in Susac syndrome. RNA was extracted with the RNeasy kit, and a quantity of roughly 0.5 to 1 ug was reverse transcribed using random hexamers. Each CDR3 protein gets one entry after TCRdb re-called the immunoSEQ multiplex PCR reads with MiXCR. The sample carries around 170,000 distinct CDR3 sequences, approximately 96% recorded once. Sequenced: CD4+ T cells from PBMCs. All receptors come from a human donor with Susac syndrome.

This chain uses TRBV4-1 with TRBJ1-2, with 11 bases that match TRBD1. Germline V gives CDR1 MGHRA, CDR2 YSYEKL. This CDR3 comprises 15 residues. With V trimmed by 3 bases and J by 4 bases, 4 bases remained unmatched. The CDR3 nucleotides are TGCGCCAGCAGCCATGGGGACAGGGGGGGCTATGGCTACACCTTC. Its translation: CASSHGDRGGYGYTF.

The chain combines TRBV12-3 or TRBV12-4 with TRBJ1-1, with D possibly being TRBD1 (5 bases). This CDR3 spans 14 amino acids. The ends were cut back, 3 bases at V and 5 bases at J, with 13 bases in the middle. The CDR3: CASSFGGVRTEAFF. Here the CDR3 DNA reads TGTGCCAGCAGTTTTGGGGGGGTTAGGACTGAAGCTTTCTTT.

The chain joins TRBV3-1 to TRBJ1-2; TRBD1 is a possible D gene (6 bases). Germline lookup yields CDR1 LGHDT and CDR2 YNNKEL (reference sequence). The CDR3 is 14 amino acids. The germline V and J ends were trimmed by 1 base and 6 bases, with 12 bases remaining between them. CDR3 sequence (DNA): TGTGCCAGCAGCCAAGCACAGGGACGTAATGGCTACACCTTC. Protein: CASSQAQGRNGYTF.

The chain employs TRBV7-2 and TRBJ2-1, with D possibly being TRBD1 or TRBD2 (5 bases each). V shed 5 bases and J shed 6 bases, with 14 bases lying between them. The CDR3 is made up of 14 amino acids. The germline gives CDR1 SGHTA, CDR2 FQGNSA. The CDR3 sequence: CASSKEAGFNEQFF. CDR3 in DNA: TGTGCCAGCAGCAAGGAGGCAGGGTTCAATGAGCAGTTCTTC.